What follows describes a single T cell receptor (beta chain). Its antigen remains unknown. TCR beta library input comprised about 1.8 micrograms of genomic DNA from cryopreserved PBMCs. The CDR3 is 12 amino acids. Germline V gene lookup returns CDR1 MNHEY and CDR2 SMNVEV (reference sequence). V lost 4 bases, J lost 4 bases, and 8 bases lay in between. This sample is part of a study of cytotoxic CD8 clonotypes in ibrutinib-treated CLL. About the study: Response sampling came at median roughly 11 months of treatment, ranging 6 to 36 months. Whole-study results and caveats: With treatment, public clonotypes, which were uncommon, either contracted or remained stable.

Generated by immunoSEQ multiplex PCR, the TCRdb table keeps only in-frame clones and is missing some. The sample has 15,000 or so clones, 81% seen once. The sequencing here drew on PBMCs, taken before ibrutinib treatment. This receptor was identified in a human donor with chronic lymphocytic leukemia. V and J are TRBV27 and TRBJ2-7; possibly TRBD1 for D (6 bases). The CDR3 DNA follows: TGTGCCAGCAGTTCAGGGGTTTACGAGCAGTACTTC. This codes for CASSSGVYEQYF.